This TCR beta chain was obtained from a study of metastatic and nonmetastatic thyroid tumors. Across the study: Repertoires from malignant and benign thyroid patients were compared across blood and tumor or nodule tissue. Study results and limitations: Malignant thyroid tumors reportedly exceeded benign nodules significantly in TCR beta diversity, with the difference appearing in blood and tumor.

This clone is labeled medium-sized. Its antigen is as yet unknown. Study processing details: A classifier for distant metastasis in papillary thyroid cancer was constructed using CDR3 differences observed across clinicopathological groups. MiXCR reprocessed the PCR reads for TCRdb. For this entry, the V and J calls and clone size follow TCRdb and not the study's own pipeline. The top ten clones hold roughly 17% of a sample with 4,000 or so clones, 25% to 35% of them seen once. No patient received treatment before thyroid surgery. The sequencing sample was made of adjacent normal tissue. The TCR originated in a male donor with papillary thyroid cancer or a benign thyroid nodule (not recorded which). Some clones in this sample may be carry-over from other donors' samples.

CDR3 region: CASSDPGEQFF. In nucleotides, the CDR3 is TGTGCCAGCAGTGACCCGGGCGAGCAGTTCTTC. The chain carries TRBV2 and TRBJ2-1; D is unresolved. The CDR3 runs to 11 residues. Germline-derived CDR1 and CDR2 are SNHLY and FYNNEI. Deletions cut 3 bases from V and 10 bases from J, with 7 bases between.